These T cell receptor beta chains were read from a single sample in a study of OX40 agonist ivuxolimab in advanced cancers. Using immunoSEQ multiplex PCR, the repertoire was profiled, and TCRdb retains in-frame clones only, with some absent. The sample has more than 65,000 clones, 80% to 95% seen once. The sequences come from CD4+ or CD8+ T cells sorted from blood, collected in a trial of the OX40 agonist ivuxolimab. The receptors originated from an adult with an advanced solid tumor such as melanoma, head and neck, liver or kidney cancer. Both conserved end residues are trimmed from each CDR3. D genes are given only for firm matches. Clone size appears in some rows only: once, few, many, or a class for an expanded clone.

clone_size: NA
j_call: TRBJ2-3
v_call: TRBV12-5
d_call: NA
cdr3_aa: ASSLGAGLYTDTQY

clone_size: NA
j_call: TRBJ1-1
v_call: TRBV30
d_call: NA
cdr3_aa: AWSELGVNTEAF

clone_size: NA
j_call: TRBJ2-1
v_call: TRBV25-1
d_call: TRBD1
cdr3_aa: ASSERVGTGENNEQF

clone_size: NA
j_call: TRBJ2-1
v_call: TRBV11-3
d_call: NA
cdr3_aa: ASSLVPYNEQF

clone_size: NA
j_call: TRBJ2-7
v_call: TRBV5-5
d_call: NA
cdr3_aa: ASSLRGGSASLSSYEQY

clone_size: NA
j_call: TRBJ2-1
v_call: TRBV11-2
d_call: NA
cdr3_aa: ASSFRLVVAEQF

clone_size: NA
j_call: TRBJ1-6
v_call: TRBV5-4
d_call: NA
cdr3_aa: ASSLGGSNSPLH

clone_size: NA
j_call: TRBJ1-2
v_call: TRBV19
d_call: TRBD1
cdr3_aa: ASSIVAGGSYGYT

clone_size: NA
j_call: TRBJ2-7
v_call: TRBV15
d_call: NA
cdr3_aa: ATSRDKGQSSYEQY

clone_size: NA
j_call: TRBJ2-1
v_call: TRBV7-9
d_call: NA
cdr3_aa: ASSTGTSEQF

clone_size: NA
j_call: TRBJ1-4
v_call: TRBV5-4
d_call: NA
cdr3_aa: ASSTQGGGGEKLF

clone_size: NA
j_call: TRBJ2-1
v_call: TRBV11-1
d_call: NA
cdr3_aa: ASSLTAQASYNEQF

clone_size: NA
j_call: TRBJ2-7
v_call: TRBV19
d_call: TRBD1
cdr3_aa: ASSIGTGLSYEQY

clone_size: NA
j_call: TRBJ2-5
v_call: TRBV5-1
d_call: TRBD2
cdr3_aa: ASSLTSGGNQETQY

clone_size: NA
j_call: TRBJ1-2
v_call: TRBV16
d_call: TRBD1
cdr3_aa: ASSRPGQIGAGYT

clone_size: NA
j_call: TRBJ2-5
v_call: TRBV10-2
d_call: TRBD2
cdr3_aa: ASSEASGRWKTQY

clone_size: NA
j_call: TRBJ2-2
v_call: TRBV15
d_call: NA
cdr3_aa: ATSRDRVFTGELF

clone_size: NA
j_call: TRBJ2-7
v_call: TRBV7-2
d_call: NA
cdr3_aa: ASSPSGGATYEQY

clone_size: NA
j_call: TRBJ1-1
v_call: TRBV27
d_call: NA
cdr3_aa: ASSDRTTEAF

clone_size: NA
j_call: TRBJ1-2
v_call: TRBV27
d_call: NA
cdr3_aa: ASSLFPLGDYGYT

clone_size: once
j_call: TRBJ1-1
v_call: TRBV29-1
d_call: TRBD1
cdr3_aa: SVGGGGNTEAF

clone_size: NA
j_call: TRBJ2-7
v_call: TRBV7-3
d_call: NA
cdr3_aa: ASSRGLRDGNYEQY

clone_size: NA
j_call: TRBJ2-5
v_call: TRBV5-4
d_call: NA
cdr3_aa: ASSSRDVETQY

clone_size: NA
j_call: TRBJ2-7
v_call: TRBV7-8
d_call: NA
cdr3_aa: ASSPSPGSYEQY

clone_size: NA
j_call: TRBJ1-4
v_call: TRBV11-2
d_call: NA
cdr3_aa: ASSLGAKVF

clone_size: once
j_call: TRBJ1-4
v_call: TRBV2
d_call: NA
cdr3_aa: ASSVVGTTNEKLF

clone_size: medium-sized
j_call: TRBJ2-7
v_call: TRBV9
d_call: NA
cdr3_aa: ASSAGASSYEQY

clone_size: NA
j_call: TRBJ2-5
v_call: TRBV11-2
d_call: NA
cdr3_aa: ASSLGETQY